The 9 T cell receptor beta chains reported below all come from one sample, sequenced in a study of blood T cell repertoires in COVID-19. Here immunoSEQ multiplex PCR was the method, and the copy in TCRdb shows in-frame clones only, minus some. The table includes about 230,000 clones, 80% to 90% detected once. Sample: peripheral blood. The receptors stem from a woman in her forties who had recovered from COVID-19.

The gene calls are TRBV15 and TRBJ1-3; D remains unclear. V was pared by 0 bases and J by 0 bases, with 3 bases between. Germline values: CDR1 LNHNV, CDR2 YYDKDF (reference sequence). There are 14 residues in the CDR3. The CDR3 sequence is CATSRDRSGNTIYF. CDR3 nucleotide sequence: TGTGCCACCAGCAGAGATCGCTCTGGAAACACCATATATTTT.

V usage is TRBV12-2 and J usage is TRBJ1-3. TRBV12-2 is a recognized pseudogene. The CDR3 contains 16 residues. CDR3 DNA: TGTGCAAGTCGCTTAGGAAGACGGGACTCTGGAAACACCATATATTTT. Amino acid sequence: CASRLGRRDSGNTIYF.

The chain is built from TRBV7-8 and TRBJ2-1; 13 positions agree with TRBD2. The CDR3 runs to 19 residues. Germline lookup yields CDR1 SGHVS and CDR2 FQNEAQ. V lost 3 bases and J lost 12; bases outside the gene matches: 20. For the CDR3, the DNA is TGTGCCAGCAGCTTGCTCCTCCAGACTAGCGGGGGGTCTCACAGTGGGCAGTTCTTC. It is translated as CASSLLLQTSGGSHSGQFF. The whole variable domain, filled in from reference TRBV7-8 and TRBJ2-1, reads GAGVSQSPRYKVAKRGQDVALRCDPISGHVSLFWYQQALGQGPEFLTYFQNEAQLDKSGLPSDRFFAERPEGSVSTLKIQRTQQEDSAVYLCASSLLLQTSGGSHSGQFFGPGTRLTVL.

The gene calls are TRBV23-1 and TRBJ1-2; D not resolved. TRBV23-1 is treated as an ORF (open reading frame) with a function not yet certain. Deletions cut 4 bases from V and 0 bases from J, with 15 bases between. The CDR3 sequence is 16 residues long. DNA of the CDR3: TGCGCCAGCAGTCGATCCGCCTCTAGGACTAACTATGGCTACACCTTC. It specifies CASSRSASRTNYGYTF.

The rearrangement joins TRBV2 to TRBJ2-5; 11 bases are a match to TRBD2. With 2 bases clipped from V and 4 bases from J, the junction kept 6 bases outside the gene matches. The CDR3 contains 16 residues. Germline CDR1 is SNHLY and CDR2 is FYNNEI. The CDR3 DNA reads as TGTGCCAGCAGTGAATTGCTAGCGGGGGGTGGAGAGACCCAGTACTTC. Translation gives CASSELLAGGGETQYF.

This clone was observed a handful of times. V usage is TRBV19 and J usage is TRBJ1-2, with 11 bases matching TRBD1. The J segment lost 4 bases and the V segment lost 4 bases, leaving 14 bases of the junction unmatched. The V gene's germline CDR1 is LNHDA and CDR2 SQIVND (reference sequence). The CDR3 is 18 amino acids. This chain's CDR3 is CASSTWTGGATSPYGYTF. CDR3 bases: TGTGCCAGTAGTACTTGGACAGGGGGCGCCACATCTCCCTATGGCTACACCTTC.

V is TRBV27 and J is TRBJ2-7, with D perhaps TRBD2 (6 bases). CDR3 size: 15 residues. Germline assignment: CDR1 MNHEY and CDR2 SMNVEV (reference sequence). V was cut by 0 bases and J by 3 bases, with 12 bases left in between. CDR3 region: CASSLSGLARYEQYF. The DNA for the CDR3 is TGTGCCAGCAGTTTATCCGGGCTAGCGCGCTACGAGCAGTACTTC.

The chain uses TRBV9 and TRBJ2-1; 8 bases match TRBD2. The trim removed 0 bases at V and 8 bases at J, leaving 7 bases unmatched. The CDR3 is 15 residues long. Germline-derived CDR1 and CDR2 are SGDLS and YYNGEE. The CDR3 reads CASSVGLGGAYEQFF. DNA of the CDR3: TGTGCCAGCAGCGTAGGGCTCGGGGGGGCCTATGAGCAGTTCTTC. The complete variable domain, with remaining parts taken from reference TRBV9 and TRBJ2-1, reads DSGVTQTPKHLITATGQRVTLRCSPRSGDLSVYWYQQSLDQGLQFLIQYYNGEERAKGNILERFSAQQFPDLHSELNLSSLELGDSALYFCASSVGLGGAYEQFFGPGTRLTVL.

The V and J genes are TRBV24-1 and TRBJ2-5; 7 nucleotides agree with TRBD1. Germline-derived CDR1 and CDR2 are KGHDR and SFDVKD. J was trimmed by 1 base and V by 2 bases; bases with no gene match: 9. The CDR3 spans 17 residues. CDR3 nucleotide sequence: TGTGCCACCAGTGATTGGGTACCGGGACAGCTCCAAGAGACCCAGTACTTC. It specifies CATSDWVPGQLQETQYF.